This T cell receptor beta chain was retrieved from a study of cytomegalovirus exposure and HLA in healthy donors. Use of 60 Vbeta and 13 Jbeta primers characterized the PCR. This table comes from immunoSEQ multiplex PCR, and its TCRdb copy is limited to in-frame clones, with some not included. In the table there are around 160,000 clones, around four fifths of which are singletons. The CDR3 runs 15 residues. The V gene end was trimmed by 6 bases and the J gene end by 3 bases; junction bases not matched to a gene: 4. The germline V gene has CDR1 MNHEY and CDR2 SMNVEV (reference sequence). The source is a male donor in good health and CMV-seronegative. The material sequenced was PBMCs. The rearrangement uses TRBV27 and TRBJ2-7; TRBD2 matches at 14 bases. The CDR3 region is CASRRGLAGVYEQYF. The CDR3 DNA reads as TGTGCCAGCAGGCGGGGACTAGCGGGAGTCTACGAGCAGTACTTC.